This passage covers 5 T cell receptor beta chains from one sample sequenced in a study of blood T cell repertoires in COVID-19. Assay used: immunoSEQ multiplex PCR; TCRdb lists only in-frame clones, some missing. This repertoire shows tens of thousands of clones, approximately 80% found once; its top ten account for about three fifths. Sequencing was carried out using peripheral blood. Receptors originate from an elderly man with acute or convalescent COVID-19.

This clone appeared a few times. The chain is built from TRBV6-5 and TRBJ2-5, with 7 bases identical to TRBD2. The germline CDR1 and CDR2 sequences are MNHEY and SVGAGI. The ends lost 6 bases at V and 2 bases at J; junction bases unmatched: 3. This CDR3 is 13 amino acids long. Here the CDR3 DNA reads TGTGCCAGCAGACTAGCGTTTCAAGAGACCCAGTACTTC. This sequence encodes CASRLAFQETQYF.

The chain's CDR3 is CASSLPGQGQETQYF. The CDR3 DNA follows: TGTGCCAGCAGTTTACCGGGGCAGGGGCAAGAGACCCAGTACTTC. This chain joins TRBV28 and TRBJ2-5; D perhaps matches TRBD1 (6 bases). V lost 2 bases and J lost 2, with 12 bases in between. The CDR3 length is 15 residues. CDR1 is MDHEN, CDR2 SYDVKM, per germline.

This clone was picked up a small number of times. The chain combines TRBV7-6 with TRBJ1-1; no reliable D call. V was shortened by 4 bases and J by 2 bases, with 8 bases between the two germline ends. CDR1 is SGHVS, CDR2 FNYEAQ, per germline. The CDR3 contains 13 residues. The chain's CDR3 is CASSYGINTEAFF. The CDR3 DNA sequence: TGTGCCAGCAGCTACGGGATTAACACTGAAGCTTTCTTT.

J is TRBJ2-5 and V is TRBV28; 7 nucleotides align to TRBD1. The V gene's germline CDR1 is MDHEN and CDR2 SYDVKM. The CDR3 runs 16 residues. The V and J ends lost 4 bases and 4 bases, in that order; junction bases with no gene match: 12. CDR3 coding DNA: TGTGCCAGCAGTTCGCCGACAGGGCAGGTACGAGAGACCCAGTACTTC. It specifies CASSSPTGQVRETQYF.

CDR3 sequence reads: CASSTADRGSNQPQHF. In DNA, the CDR3 is TGTGCCAGCTCCACGGCGGACAGGGGGAGCAATCAGCCCCAGCATTTT. The chain carries TRBV18 and TRBJ1-5; 10 nucleotides line up with TRBD1. The CDR3 is 16 residues long. Trimming took 6 bases from V and 1 from J; bases not matched to a gene: 6. Germline V gives CDR1 KGHSH, CDR2 LQKENI.